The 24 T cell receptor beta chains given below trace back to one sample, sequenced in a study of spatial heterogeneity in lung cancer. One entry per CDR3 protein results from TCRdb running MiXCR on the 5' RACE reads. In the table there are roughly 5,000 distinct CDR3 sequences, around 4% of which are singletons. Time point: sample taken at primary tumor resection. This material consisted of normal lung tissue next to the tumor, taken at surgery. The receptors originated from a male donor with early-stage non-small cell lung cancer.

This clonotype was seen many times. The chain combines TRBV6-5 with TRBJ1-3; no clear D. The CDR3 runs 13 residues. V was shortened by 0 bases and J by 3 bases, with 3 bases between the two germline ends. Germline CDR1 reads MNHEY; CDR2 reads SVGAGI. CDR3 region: CASSYSFGNTIYF. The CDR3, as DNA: TGTGCCAGCAGTTACTCGTTTGGAAACACCATATATTTT.

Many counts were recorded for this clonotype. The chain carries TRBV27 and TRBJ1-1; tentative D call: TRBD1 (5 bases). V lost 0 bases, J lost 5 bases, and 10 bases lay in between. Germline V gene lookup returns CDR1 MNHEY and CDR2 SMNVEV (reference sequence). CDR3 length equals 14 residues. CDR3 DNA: TGTGCCAGCAGTTTATCACCGGGGGGAACTGAAGCTTTCTTT. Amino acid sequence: CASSLSPGGTEAFF.

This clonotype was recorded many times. This CDR3 is CASSPFLSDSPNTEAFF. CDR3 DNA sequence: TGTGCCAGCAGCCCATTCTTATCTGACAGTCCGAACACTGAAGCTTTCTTT. The rearrangement links TRBV7-8 to TRBJ1-1; tentative D call: TRBD1 (5 bases). V was pared by 5 bases and J by 1 base, with 20 bases between. Germline assignment: CDR1 SGHVS and CDR2 FQNEAQ. CDR3 size: 17 residues. Looking up the rest from reference TRBV7-8 and TRBJ1-1 gives the full variable domain: GAGVSQSPRYKVAKRGQDVALRCDPISGHVSLFWYQQALGQGPEFLTYFQNEAQLDKSGLPSDRFFAERPEGSVSTLKIQRTQQEDSAVYLCASSPFLSDSPNTEAFFGQGTRLTVV.

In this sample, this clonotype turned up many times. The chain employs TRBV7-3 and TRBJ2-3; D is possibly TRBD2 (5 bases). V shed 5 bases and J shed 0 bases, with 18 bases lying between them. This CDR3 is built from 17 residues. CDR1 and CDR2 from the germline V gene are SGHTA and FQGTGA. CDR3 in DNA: TGTGCCAGCAGCCTTGGACTTTTTAGAGCTAGCACAGATACGCAGTATTTT. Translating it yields CASSLGLFRASTDTQYF.

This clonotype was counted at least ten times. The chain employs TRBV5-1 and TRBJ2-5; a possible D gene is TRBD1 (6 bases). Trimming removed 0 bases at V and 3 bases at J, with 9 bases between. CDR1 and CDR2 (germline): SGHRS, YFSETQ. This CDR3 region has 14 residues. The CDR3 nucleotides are TGCGCCAGCAGCTTGGACAGGGTCGAAGAGACCCAGTACTTC. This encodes CASSLDRVEETQYF. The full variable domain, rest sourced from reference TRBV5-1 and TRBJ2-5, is KAGVTQTPRYLIKTRGQQVTLSCSPISGHRSVSWYQQTPGQGLQFLFEYFSETQRNKGNFPGRFSGRQFSNSRSEMNVSTLELGDSALYLCASSLDRVEETQYFGPGTRLLVL.

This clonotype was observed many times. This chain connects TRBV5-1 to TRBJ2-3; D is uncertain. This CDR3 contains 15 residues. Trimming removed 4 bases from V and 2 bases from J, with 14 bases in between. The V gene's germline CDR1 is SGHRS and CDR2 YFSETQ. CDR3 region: CASSPLAAATDTQYF. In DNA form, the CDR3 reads TGCGCCAGCAGCCCCCTCGCCGCCGCCACAGATACGCAGTATTTT.

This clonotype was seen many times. This chain's CDR3 is CASSVRFNTGANVLTF. CDR3 bases: TGTGCCAGCAGTGTTAGGTTCAACACTGGGGCCAACGTCCTGACTTTC. The gene calls are TRBV2 and TRBJ2-6; the D is unclear. The ends were cut back, 4 bases at V and 2 bases at J, with 12 bases in the middle. Germline V gives CDR1 SNHLY, CDR2 FYNNEI. The CDR3 sequence is 16 residues long. The whole variable domain, remainder taken from reference TRBV2 and TRBJ2-6, is EPEVTQTPSHQVTQMGQEVILRCVPISNHLYFYWYRQILGQKVEFLVSFYNNEISEKSEIFDDQFSVERPDGSNFTLKIRSTKLEDSAMYFCASSVRFNTGANVLTFGAGSRLTVL.

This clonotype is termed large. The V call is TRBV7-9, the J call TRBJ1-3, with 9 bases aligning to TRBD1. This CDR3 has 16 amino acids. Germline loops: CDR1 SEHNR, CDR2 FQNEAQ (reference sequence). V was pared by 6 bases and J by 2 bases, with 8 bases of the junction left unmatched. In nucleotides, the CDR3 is TGTGCCAGCAGAGATCCCGGGACAGGGACTGGAAACACCATATATTTT. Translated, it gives CASRDPGTGTGNTIYF.

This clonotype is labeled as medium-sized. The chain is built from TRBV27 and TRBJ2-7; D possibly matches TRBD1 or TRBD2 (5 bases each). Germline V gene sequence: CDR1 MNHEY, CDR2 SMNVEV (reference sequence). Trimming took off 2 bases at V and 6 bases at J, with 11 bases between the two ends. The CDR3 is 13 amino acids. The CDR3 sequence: CASSLGGSGEQYF. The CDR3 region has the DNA TGTGCCAGCAGTTTAGGGGGTTCCGGCGAGCAGTACTTC.

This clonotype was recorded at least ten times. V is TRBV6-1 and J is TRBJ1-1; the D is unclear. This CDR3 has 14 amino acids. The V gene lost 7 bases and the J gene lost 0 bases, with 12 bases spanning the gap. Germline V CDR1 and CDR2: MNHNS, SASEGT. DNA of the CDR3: TGTGCCAGCACCCCTTCTCGATTGAACACTGAAGCTTTCTTT. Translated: CASTPSRLNTEAFF.

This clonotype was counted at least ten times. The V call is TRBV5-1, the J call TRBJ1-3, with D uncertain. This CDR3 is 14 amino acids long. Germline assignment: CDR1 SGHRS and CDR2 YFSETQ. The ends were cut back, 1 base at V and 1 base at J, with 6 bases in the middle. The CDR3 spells CASSLTESGNTIYF. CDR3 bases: TGCGCCAGCAGCTTGACAGAGTCTGGAAACACCATATATTTT.

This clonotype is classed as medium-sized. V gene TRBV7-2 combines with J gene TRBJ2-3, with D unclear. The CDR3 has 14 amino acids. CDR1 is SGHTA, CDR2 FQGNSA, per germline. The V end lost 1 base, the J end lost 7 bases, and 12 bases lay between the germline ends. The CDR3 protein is CASSLEGYPNTQYF. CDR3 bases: TGTGCCAGCAGCTTAGAGGGCTACCCGAATACGCAGTATTTT.

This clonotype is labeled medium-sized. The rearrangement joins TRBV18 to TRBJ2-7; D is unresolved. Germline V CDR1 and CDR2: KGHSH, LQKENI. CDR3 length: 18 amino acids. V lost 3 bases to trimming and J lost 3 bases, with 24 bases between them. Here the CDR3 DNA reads TGTGCCAGCTCACCGCGAGCAATGGATACCTTGGGGTACTACGAGCAGTACTTC. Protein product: CASSPRAMDTLGYYEQYF.

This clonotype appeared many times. The CDR3 DNA follows: TGCAGTGCTAGTTCAGGACCTAGCAATCAGCCCCAGCATTTT. It is translated as CSASSGPSNQPQHF. The chain links TRBV20-1 to TRBJ1-5; D unresolved. V lost 3 bases and J 0 bases, leaving 9 bases between the germline ends. The length of the CDR3 is 14 residues. CDR1 and CDR2 (germline): DFQATT, SNEGSKA (reference sequence).

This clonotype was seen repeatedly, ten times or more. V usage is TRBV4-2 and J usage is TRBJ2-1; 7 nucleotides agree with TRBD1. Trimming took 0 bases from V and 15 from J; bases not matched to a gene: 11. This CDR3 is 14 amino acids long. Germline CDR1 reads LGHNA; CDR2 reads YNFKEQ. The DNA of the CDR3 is TGTGCCAGCAGCCAAGATAATAGAGGGGGCGTGGGGTTCTTC. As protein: CASSQDNRGGVGFF.

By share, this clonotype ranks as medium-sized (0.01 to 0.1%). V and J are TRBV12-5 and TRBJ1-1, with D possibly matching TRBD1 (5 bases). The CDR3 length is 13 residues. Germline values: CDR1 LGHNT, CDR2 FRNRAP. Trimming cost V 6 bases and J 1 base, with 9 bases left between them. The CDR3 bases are TGTGCTAGTGGGCCCACAGGGAACACTGAAGCTTTCTTT. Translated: CASGPTGNTEAFF.

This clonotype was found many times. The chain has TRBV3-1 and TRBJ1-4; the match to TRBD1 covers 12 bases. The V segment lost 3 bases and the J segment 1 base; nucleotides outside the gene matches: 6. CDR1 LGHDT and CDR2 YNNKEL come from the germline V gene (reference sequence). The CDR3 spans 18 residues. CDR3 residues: CASSQGQGAIGTNEKLFF. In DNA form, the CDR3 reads TGTGCCAGCAGCCAGGGACAGGGGGCGATTGGAACTAATGAAAAACTGTTTTTT.

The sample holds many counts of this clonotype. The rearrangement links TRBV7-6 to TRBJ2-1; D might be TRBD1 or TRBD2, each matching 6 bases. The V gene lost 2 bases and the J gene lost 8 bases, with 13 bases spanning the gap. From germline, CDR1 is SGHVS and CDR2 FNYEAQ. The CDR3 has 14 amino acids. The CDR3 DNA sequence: TGTGCCAGCAGCTTAACCACGGGGGCCCATGAGCAGTTCTTC. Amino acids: CASSLTTGAHEQFF.

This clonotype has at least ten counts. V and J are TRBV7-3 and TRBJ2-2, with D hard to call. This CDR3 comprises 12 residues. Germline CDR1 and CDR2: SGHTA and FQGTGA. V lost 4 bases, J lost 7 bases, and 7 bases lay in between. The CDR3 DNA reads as TGTGCCAGCAGCTCCCCCTACGGGGAGCTGTTTTTT. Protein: CASSSPYGELFF. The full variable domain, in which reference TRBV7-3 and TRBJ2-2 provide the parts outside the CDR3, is GAGVSQTPSNKVTEKGKYVELRCDPISGHTALYWYRQSLGQGPEFLIYFQGTGAADDSGLPNDRFFAVRPEGSVSTLKIQRTERGDSAVYLCASSSPYGELFFGEGSRLTVL.

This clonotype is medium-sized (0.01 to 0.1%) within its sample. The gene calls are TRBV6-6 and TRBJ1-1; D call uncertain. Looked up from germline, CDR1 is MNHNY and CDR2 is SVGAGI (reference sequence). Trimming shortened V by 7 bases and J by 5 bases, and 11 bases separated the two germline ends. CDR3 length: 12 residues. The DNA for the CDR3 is TGTGCCAGCAACTTAAGGGAAACTGAAGCTTTCTTT. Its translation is CASNLRETEAFF.

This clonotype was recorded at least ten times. The CDR3 protein is CASSFGGEQYF. The DNA for the CDR3 is TGTGCCAGCAGCTTTGGAGGAGAGCAGTACTTC. V usage is TRBV7-9 and J usage is TRBJ2-7; possible D gene TRBD2, 5 bases. Trimming left V 3 bases short and J 7 bases short, with 7 bases between. Germline V lookup: CDR1 SEHNR, CDR2 FQNEAQ (reference sequence). The CDR3 length is 11 residues.

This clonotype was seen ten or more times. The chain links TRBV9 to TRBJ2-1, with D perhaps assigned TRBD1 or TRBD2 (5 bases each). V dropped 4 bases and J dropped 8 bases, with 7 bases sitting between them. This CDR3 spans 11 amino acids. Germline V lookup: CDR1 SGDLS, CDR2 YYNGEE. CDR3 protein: CASSQGHEQFF. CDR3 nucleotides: TGTGCCAGCAGCCAGGGACATGAGCAGTTCTTC. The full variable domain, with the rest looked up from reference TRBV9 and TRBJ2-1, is DSGVTQTPKHLITATGQRVTLRCSPRSGDLSVYWYQQSLDQGLQFLIQYYNGEERAKGNILERFSAQQFPDLHSELNLSSLELGDSALYFCASSQGHEQFFGPGTRLTVL.

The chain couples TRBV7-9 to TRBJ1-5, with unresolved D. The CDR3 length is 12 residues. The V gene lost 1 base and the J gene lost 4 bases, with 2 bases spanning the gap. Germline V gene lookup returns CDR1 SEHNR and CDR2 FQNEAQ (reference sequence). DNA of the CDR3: TGTGCCAGCAGCTTAGAAAATCAGCCCCAGCATTTT. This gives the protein CASSLENQPQHF. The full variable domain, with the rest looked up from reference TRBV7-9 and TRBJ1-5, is DTGVSQNPRHKITKRGQNVTFRCDPISEHNRLYWYRQTLGQGPEFLTYFQNEAQLEKSRLLSDRFSAERPKGSFSTLEIQRTEQGDSAMYLCASSLENQPQHFGDGTRLSIL.

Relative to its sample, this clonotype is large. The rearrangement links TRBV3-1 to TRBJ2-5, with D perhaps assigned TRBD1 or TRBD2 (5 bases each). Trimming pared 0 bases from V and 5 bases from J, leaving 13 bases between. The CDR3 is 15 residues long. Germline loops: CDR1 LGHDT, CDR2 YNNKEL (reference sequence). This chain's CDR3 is CASSQEAWGKETQYF. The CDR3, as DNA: TGTGCCAGCAGCCAAGAAGCTTGGGGGAAGGAGACCCAGTACTTC.